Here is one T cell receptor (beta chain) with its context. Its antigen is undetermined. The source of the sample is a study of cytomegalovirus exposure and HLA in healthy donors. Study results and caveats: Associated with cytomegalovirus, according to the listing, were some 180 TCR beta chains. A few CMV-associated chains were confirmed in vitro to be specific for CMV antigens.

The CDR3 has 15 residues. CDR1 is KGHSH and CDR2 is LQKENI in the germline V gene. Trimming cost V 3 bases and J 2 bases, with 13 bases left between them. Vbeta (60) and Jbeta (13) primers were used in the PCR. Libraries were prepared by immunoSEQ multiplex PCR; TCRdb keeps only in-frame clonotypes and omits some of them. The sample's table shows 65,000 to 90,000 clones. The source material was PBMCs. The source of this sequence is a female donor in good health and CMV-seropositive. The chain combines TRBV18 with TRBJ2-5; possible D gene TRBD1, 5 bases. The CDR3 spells CASSPGNSGQETQYF. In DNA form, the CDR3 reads TGTGCCAGCTCACCGGGGAACTCAGGGCAAGAGACCCAGTACTTC.